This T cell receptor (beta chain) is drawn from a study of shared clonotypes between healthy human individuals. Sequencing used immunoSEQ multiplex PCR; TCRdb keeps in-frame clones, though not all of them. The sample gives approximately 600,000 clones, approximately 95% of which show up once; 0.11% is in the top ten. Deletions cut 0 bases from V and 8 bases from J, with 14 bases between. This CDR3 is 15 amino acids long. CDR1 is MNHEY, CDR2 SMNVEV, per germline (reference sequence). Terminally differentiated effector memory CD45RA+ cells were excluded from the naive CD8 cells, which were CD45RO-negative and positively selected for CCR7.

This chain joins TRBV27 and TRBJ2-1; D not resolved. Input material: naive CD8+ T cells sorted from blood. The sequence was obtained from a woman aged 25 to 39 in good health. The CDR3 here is CASSLSPAPQDEQFF. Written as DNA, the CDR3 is TGTGCCAGCAGTTTATCGCCCGCACCGCAGGATGAGCAGTTCTTC.